This T cell receptor beta chain derives from a study of metastatic and nonmetastatic thyroid tumors. Study-level background: Where malignant and benign thyroid patients were concerned, repertoires were compared across blood and tumor or nodule tissue.

Every patient underwent thyroid surgery untreated. Study-wide points: TCR beta diversity was reportedly significantly higher in malignant thyroid tumors than benign nodules, in blood and tumor.

Authors' analysis steps: In papillary thyroid cancer, a distant-metastasis classifier was built using CDR3 differences across clinicopathological groups. TCRdb re-called the PCR reads through MiXCR. TCRdb, rather than the study authors, made the V and J calls. The table has 13,000 to 15,000 clones, roughly a quarter seen once. This clone was seen only a few times. The antigen is undetermined. Germline lookup yields CDR1 MGHRA and CDR2 YSYEKL. The CDR3 is 14 residues long. Trimming left V 1 base short and J 4 bases short, with 9 bases between. The chain carries TRBV4-1 and TRBJ2-3; tentative D call: TRBD2 (6 bases). Material for sequencing was tumor tissue. This sequence was found in a female donor with papillary thyroid cancer or a benign thyroid nodule (not recorded which). Some clones in this sample may be carry-over from other donors' samples. CDR3 protein: CASSQAGVADTQYF. The CDR3, as DNA: TGCGCCAGCAGCCAAGCGGGAGTGGCAGATACGCAGTATTTT.